Sequencing of this TCR beta chain was carried out in a study of T cells after yellow fever vaccination. Study-level results: The booster saw the reappearance of most primary-vaccination clones (roughly 96% CD4, around 88% CD8).

CDR1 and CDR2 (germline): SGHTA, FQGNSA. V was pared by 5 bases and J by 4 bases, with 13 bases of the junction left unmatched. This CDR3 has 17 residues. In its sample, this clonotype was seen a few times. Its antigen is still unknown. From the 5' RACE reads, TCRdb called clonotypes with MiXCR, one entry per CDR3 protein. The sample carries about 580,000 distinct CDR3 sequences, roughly 17% recorded once. The chain is built from TRBV7-2 and TRBJ2-2, with 7 bases aligning to TRBD2. The material was PBMCs, obtained 5 to 6 days after the first yellow fever vaccination. The clonotype comes from a man younger than 35 who received the YFV17D yellow fever vaccine. The CDR3 reads CASSEGLSGALTGELFF. The CDR3 DNA sequence: TGTGCCAGCAGCGAGGGACTGAGCGGGGCTCTCACCGGGGAGCTGTTTTTT. Filled out from reference TRBV7-2 and TRBJ2-2, the complete variable domain reads GAGVSQSPSNKVTEKGKDVELRCDPISGHTALYWYRQSLGQGLEFLIYFQGNSAPDKSGLPSDRFSAERTGGSVSTLTIQRTQQEDSAVYLCASSEGLSGALTGELFFGEGSRLTVL.